This entry describes one T cell receptor (beta chain). Its antigen remains undetermined. No clone much larger than this one lies a single base away; base qualities are absent. The data belong to a study of T cell responses to AZD1222 COVID-19 vaccine (dated by TCRdb to the early 2020s). Background on the whole study: AZD1222 recipients whose second dose came at about 4 weeks and those whose second dose came at about 12 weeks were combined into one group, since spike-specific TCR depth and breadth did not differ between the two schedules. TCR sequencing covered 233 trial participants: 200 to 220 given two doses of AZD1222 and approximately 26 given two doses of MenACWY control vaccine. Enrollment into the trials was organized by age into subgroups of 18-55, 56-69 and 70-plus years, and those subgroups contained roughly 140, 27 and 60 TCR-sequenced participants, respectively. Summary of the overall study and its limitations: CD4 TCRs associated with the vaccine covered the entire spike protein, and the dominant responses were in regions 160-218 and 743-854. In the small 56-69-year group, the increase in depth fell short of significance, most likely because of low power. Only five to seven AZD1222 recipients were SARS-CoV-2 seropositive at baseline, limiting conclusions about previously exposed vaccinees. Epitopes outside the regions mutated in the B.1.351 and B.1.1.7 variants were reportedly recognized by nearly half of the unique spike-specific TCRs. After two AZD1222 doses, spike-specific TCR breadth and depth were significantly higher than at day 0 and than in MenACWY recipients. Because no samples from the day 14 peak response were available, repertoires could be characterized only after the peak T cell response. Participants were mostly white British and included more females than males, and it was suggested by the authors that clonal diversity may have been underestimated.

For CDR1 and CDR2, the germline V gene (reference sequence) lists LNHDA and SQIVND. After removal of 3 bases from V and 2 bases from J, the junction retains 14 bases not matched to a gene. The CDR3, cysteine through phenylalanine, is 18 amino acids long. Only CDR3 DNA is held: 54 bases, read in frame from base 1. The CDR3 regions of human TCRbeta chains were analyzed by immunosequencing. Per the original workflow: TCRs in the repertoires were compared against a reference library of SARS-CoV-2-specific TCRs that had been generated with the MIRA antigen-specificity platform. Breadth was defined as the fraction of unique TCRs that were SARS-CoV-2-associated, and depth was defined as the fraction of total T cells that were SARS-CoV-2-associated. Each spike-specific TCR was assigned to its reactive spike region and to a CD4 or CD8 class using the MIRA data. Log10-transformed breadth and depth values were compared by one-way ANOVA with Sidak's multiple comparisons tests. The immuneACCESS repertoire file appears here via TCRdb, limited to in-frame rearrangements. These files lack a portion of the clones; in checked studies, under half of the deficit traces to unresolved V genes, and the cause of the others is not known. Clone size and V and J calls were adopted from that table, with D and trimming inferred from the DNA. The sample includes approximately 140,000 clones, with 85% to 95% observed a single time. Clones ranked in the top ten supply 5.4% of the sample.

The time point label corresponds to: baseline before first vaccination. Vaccinee samples came from UK trials COV001 and COV002, including a single-blind randomized controlled phase 2/3 trial of AZD1222 (ChAdOx1 nCoV-19) in healthy adults. For TCRbeta chain sequencing, PBMC samples from trial participants were taken at day 0 and at day 28 after the second dose. The sample in question was peripheral blood, obtained on day 0 of AZD1222 vaccination. The sequence was collected from an adult in good health. The sequence joins TRBV19 to TRBJ2-7; 9 central nucleotides agree with TRBD1. The CDR3 corresponds to CASSIYFAGQGVTYEQYF. The DNA sequence reads TGTGCCAGTAGTATCTATTTTGCGGGACAGGGAGTGACCTACGAGCAGTACTTC.